This T cell receptor (beta chain) was identified during a study of tumor and adjacent non-tumor tissue in lung cancer. Study results and limitations: Higher tumor TCR diversity was associated with shorter survival.

With respect to this clonotype: Its antigen is undetermined.

The template was RNA from unsorted bulk tissue. Chemotherapy-naive patients with new lung cancer underwent thoracic surgery in China, August–late 2014. The library came from three nested PCR rounds adapted from ARM-PCR protocols. TCRdb redid the calling of the multiplex PCR reads with MiXCR, one entry per CDR3 protein. The sample carries some 93,000 distinct CDR3 sequences, approximately 65% recorded once. Trimming removed 3 bases from V and 16 bases from J; junction bases left unmatched: 15. The CDR3 spans 14 residues. From germline, CDR1 is SQVTM and CDR2 ANQGSEA. The chain employs TRBV29-1 and TRBJ2-1; 10 bases align to TRBD2. This clonotype was sampled from a man between 60 and 75 years old with non-small cell lung cancer. Sequencing was performed on lung tumor tissue. CDR3 region: CSVDGAGGFNGQFF. CDR3 bases: TGCAGCGTTGACGGAGCGGGGGGGTTCAATGGGCAATTCTTC.